This T cell receptor beta chain was captured by sequencing in a study of Graves' ophthalmopathy and Graves' hyperthyroidism. Study conclusions and caveats: A roughly 76% specificity and around 86% sensitivity were achieved by a 13-signature model that separated ophthalmopathy from stable hyperthyroidism.

RNA transcripts served as template for amplifying TCR beta CDR3 sequences. HTBI primers served in a first-round RT-PCR, which a second-round multiplex PCR followed. TCRdb analysed the multiplex PCR reads with MiXCR anew, one entry per CDR3 protein. Here the sample spans approximately 480,000 distinct CDR3 sequences, under 15% being singletons. The CDR3 sequence is 14 residues long. The germline V and J ends were trimmed by 1 base and 3 bases, with 7 bases remaining between them. Germline CDR1 LNHDA, CDR2 SQIVND (reference sequence). Diagnosis was based on clinical symptoms, serum thyroxine, TRAb, thyroid ultrasound and orbital computed tomography. This clonotype appeared many times. Its antigen is still unknown.

Sequencing was performed on blood. The TCR sequence derives from a woman in her twenties or thirties with Graves' ophthalmopathy. This chain connects TRBV19 to TRBJ1-5; D is undetermined. CDR3 protein: CASSIAGVNQPQHF. CDR3 sequence (DNA): TGTGCCAGTAGTATAGCCGGGGTCAATCAGCCCCAGCATTTT.